The rows below give T cell receptor beta chains drawn from one sample of a study of T cell repertoires in cytomegalovirus infection. TCRdb independently ran MiXCR on the reads; one entry per CDR3 protein. Among around 300,000 distinct CDR3 sequences listed, approximately 25% were seen once. These TCRs' antigens remain unknown. The sample here was cultured PBMCs, taken from culture after CMV antigen stimulation. These receptors were collected from a human donor in good health (CMV status not recorded). Some clones in this sample may be carry-over from other donors' samples. The CDR3 runs from the conserved cysteine through the conserved F or W. D genes are given only for firm matches. The listing skips clone size in some rows; elsewhere it reads once, few, many or a size class.

NA	TRBV12-5	TRBJ1-1	few	CASGLVLGQGPNTEAFF	TGTGCTAGTGGTTTGGTATTAGGGCAGGGACCGAACACTGAAGCTTTCTTT
NA	TRBV19	TRBJ2-1	few	CASSIVQGNGQFF	TGTGCCAGTAGTATAGTTCAGGGGAACGGCCAGTTCTTC
NA	TRBV5-4	TRBJ2-3	NA	CASSRTTGDPDTQYF	TGTGCCAGCAGCCGGACGACGGGGGACCCAGATACGCAGTATTTT
NA	TRBV28	TRBJ2-7	NA	CASSFPSEQYF	TGTGCCAGCAGTTTTCCCTCCGAGCAGTACTTC
TRBD2	TRBV6-6	TRBJ2-1	few	CASSYYTPSGDNEQFF	TGTGCCAGCAGTTACTATACGCCTAGCGGAGACAATGAGCAGTTCTTC
TRBD2	TRBV5-4	TRBJ2-5	NA	CASSLASSGAQETQYF	TGTGCCAGCAGCTTGGCATCTAGCGGGGCCCAAGAGACCCAGTACTTC
NA	TRBV6-2/TRBV6-3	TRBJ1-6	few	CASRGPRYNSPLHF	TGTGCCAGCAGGGGACCGCGCTATAATTCACCCCTCCACTTT
NA	TRBV5-4	TRBJ1-4	NA	CASSLVGEKLFF	TGTGCCAGCAGCTTGGTTGGGGAAAAACTGTTTTTT
NA	TRBV7-2	TRBJ2-3	once	CASSTLAHTDTQYF	TGTGCCAGCAGCACGCTAGCGCACACAGATACGCAGTATTTT
TRBD1	TRBV20-1	TRBJ1-2	NA	CSARVGTGGGYGYTF	TGCAGTGCTAGAGTGGGGACAGGGGGTGGCTATGGCTACACCTTC
NA	TRBV28	TRBJ2-7	NA	CASSSDPYEQYF	TGTGCCAGCAGTTCTGATCCTTACGAGCAGTACTTC
NA	TRBV28	TRBJ1-2	many	CASSGTDSHLYGYTF	TGTGCCAGCAGCGGAACGGACTCTCATCTCTATGGCTACACCTTC
NA	TRBV30	TRBJ2-3	NA	CAWSGGLSTDTQYF	TGTGCCTGGAGTGGGGGACTGAGCACAGATACGCAGTATTTT
NA	TRBV20-1	TRBJ2-1	few	CSARDVQEYNEQFF	TGCAGTGCTAGAGATGTACAGGAATACAATGAGCAGTTCTTC
NA	TRBV20-1	TRBJ2-1	few	CSAILGVVHEQFF	TGCAGTGCTATTCTCGGAGTGGTACATGAGCAGTTCTTC
TRBD1	TRBV29-1	TRBJ2-1	once	CSVARQGGNEQFF	TGCAGCGTTGCCAGACAGGGGGGCAATGAGCAGTTCTTC
NA	TRBV28	TRBJ1-6	NA	CASSSTSPLHF	TGTGCCAGCAGTTCCACGTCACCCCTCCACTTT
NA	TRBV2	TRBJ2-3	few	CASSVTPSAGGSDTQYF	TGTGCCAGCAGTGTTACCCCTAGCGCCGGAGGTTCAGATACGCAGTATTTT
NA	TRBV18	TRBJ2-1	NA	CASSPGLADSSYNEQFF	TGTGCCAGCTCGCCCGGGTTAGCGGATAGCTCCTACAATGAGCAGTTCTTC
NA	TRBV19	TRBJ1-1	few	CASQKTQNTEAFF	TGTGCCAGTCAGAAGACACAGAACACTGAAGCTTTCTTT
NA	TRBV20-1	TRBJ1-2	NA	CSARSPWRQAKEGYTF	TGCAGTGCTAGATCCCCCTGGCGGCAGGCCAAAGAAGGCTACACCTTC
NA	TRBV20-1	TRBJ1-1	NA	CSARGEGTEAFF	TGCAGTGCTAGAGGCGAGGGCACTGAAGCTTTCTTT
NA	TRBV19	TRBJ2-2	few	CASRKQNTNTGELFF	TGTGCCAGTAGAAAACAGAACACGAACACCGGGGAGCTGTTTTTT
NA	TRBV7-2	TRBJ1-2	NA	CASIPSTGNYGYTF	TGTGCCAGCATCCCCTCCACAGGGAACTATGGCTACACCTTC
NA	TRBV7-2	TRBJ1-1	many	CASSLHFEAFF	TGTGCCAGCAGCTTACACTTTGAAGCTTTCTTT
TRBD1	TRBV18	TRBJ1-5	NA	CASSPGQGALNQPQHF	TGTGCCAGCTCACCCGGACAGGGGGCCCTCAATCAGCCCCAGCATTTT
TRBD2	TRBV7-8	TRBJ2-5	many	CASSPHTRLAGERGETQYF	TGTGCCAGCAGCCCCCATACTAGACTAGCGGGGGAGAGGGGCGAGACCCAGTACTTC
TRBD1	TRBV28	TRBJ2-4	NA	CASAHSSGTGSDIQYF	TGTGCCAGCGCCCATTCTTCCGGGACAGGGTCGGACATTCAGTACTTC
TRBD1	TRBV11-2	TRBJ1-4	NA	CASSTTGESEKLFF	TGTGCCAGCAGCACGACAGGGGAAAGCGAAAAACTGTTTTTT
NA	TRBV7-2	TRBJ1-4	NA	CASSWYLGANEKLFF	TGTGCCAGCAGCTGGTACCTGGGGGCTAATGAAAAACTGTTTTTT
TRBD2	TRBV28	TRBJ2-1	NA	CASSLETSGSGEQFF	TGTGCCAGCAGTTTAGAGACTAGCGGGAGTGGTGAGCAGTTCTTC
NA	TRBV6-1	TRBJ1-1	NA	CASRIQAAGDTEAFF	TGTGCCAGCAGAATACAGGCTGCCGGTGACACTGAAGCTTTCTTT
NA	TRBV9	TRBJ2-6	many	CASSSRNSDRGVLTF	TGTGCCAGCAGCTCCCGAAATAGCGACCGGGGAGTCCTGACTTTC
TRBD1	TRBV7-9	TRBJ1-4	NA	CASSRRGTGGTATNEKLFF	TGTGCCAGCAGCCGTCGAGGGACAGGGGGCACCGCAACTAATGAAAAACTGTTTTTT
TRBD1	TRBV4-2	TRBJ2-7	NA	CASSFLRDSSYEQYF	TGTGCCAGCAGCTTCCTCCGGGACAGTTCCTACGAGCAGTACTTC
NA	TRBV19	TRBJ1-2	few	CATSRGAGYGYTF	TGTGCCACCAGCCGGGGGGCTGGATATGGCTACACCTTC
NA	TRBV10-1	TRBJ1-3	NA	CASSTDEGRRGNTIYF	TGCGCCAGCAGTACGGACGAAGGTCGGAGAGGAAACACCATATATTTT
NA	TRBV4-3	TRBJ1-2	NA	CASSRGAGYTF	TGCGCCAGCAGCAGGGGGGCTGGCTACACCTTC
TRBD1	TRBV7-2	TRBJ2-5	NA	CASSEPTGGKETQYF	TGTGCCAGCAGCGAACCCACAGGGGGCAAAGAGACCCAGTACTTC
NA	TRBV12-3/TRBV12-4	TRBJ1-5	few	CASSLVIGRGDQPQHF	TGTGCCAGCAGTTTAGTAATCGGCAGGGGAGATCAGCCCCAGCATTTT
NA	TRBV18	TRBJ2-7	NA	CASSPRGASLPNFGYEQYF	TGTGCCAGCTCCCCAAGAGGGGCCAGCCTACCTAATTTCGGCTACGAGCAGTACTTC
NA	TRBV20-1	TRBJ1-1	NA	CSASDGGTTNTEAFF	TGCAGTGCTAGTGATGGCGGGACAACGAACACTGAAGCTTTCTTT
NA	TRBV19	TRBJ1-2	few	CASRPPGVRYGYTF	TGTGCCAGTAGGCCGCCCGGGGTCCGGTATGGCTACACCTTC
NA	TRBV10-3	TRBJ1-2	NA	CAISPQERFGYTF	TGTGCCATCAGTCCACAAGAACGCTTTGGCTACACCTTC
NA	TRBV29-1	TRBJ2-3	NA	CRVDSGGTQYF	TGCAGGGTAGACTCAGGGGGGACGCAGTATTTT
NA	TRBV6-2/TRBV6-3	TRBJ1-5	few	CASSHGRSGQPQHF	TGTGCCAGCAGCCACGGGAGGAGTGGTCAGCCCCAGCATTTT
NA	TRBV7-4	TRBJ1-5	few	CASTEAVENYSNQPQHF	TGTGCCAGCACCGAGGCGGTGGAGAACTATAGCAATCAGCCCCAGCATTTT
NA	TRBV3-1	TRBJ2-5	NA	CASSQDAVFQETQYF	TGTGCCAGCAGCCAAGATGCGGTCTTCCAAGAGACCCAGTACTTC
TRBD1	TRBV7-9	TRBJ2-2	NA	CASINPYRGPTGELFF	TGTGCCAGCATCAACCCTTACAGGGGCCCCACCGGGGAGCTGTTTTTT
TRBD1	TRBV7-2	TRBJ1-6	many	CASNDPGGGGSPLHF	TGTGCCAGCAACGACCCAGGGGGCGGTGGTTCACCCCTCCACTTT
NA	TRBV2	TRBJ2-5	few	CASKQGVAGQETQYF	TGTGCCAGCAAGCAGGGGGTAGCGGGACAGGAGACCCAGTACTTC
TRBD1	TRBV20-1	TRBJ1-2	NA	CSARDSRTGGSYGYTF	TGCAGTGCTAGAGATTCCCGGACAGGGGGATCCTATGGCTACACCTTC
TRBD1	TRBV19	TRBJ1-1	NA	CASNRQGEGPEAFF	TGTGCCAGTAATCGTCAGGGGGAAGGCCCTGAAGCTTTCTTT
TRBD2	TRBV11-2	TRBJ2-1	few	CASSPGPQRGGINEQFF	TGTGCCAGCAGCCCCGGCCCCCAGCGGGGAGGCATCAATGAGCAGTTCTTC
TRBD2	TRBV7-2	TRBJ2-7	many	CASSFSLAGSYEQYF	TGTGCCAGCAGCTTTTCACTAGCGGGTTCCTACGAGCAGTACTTC